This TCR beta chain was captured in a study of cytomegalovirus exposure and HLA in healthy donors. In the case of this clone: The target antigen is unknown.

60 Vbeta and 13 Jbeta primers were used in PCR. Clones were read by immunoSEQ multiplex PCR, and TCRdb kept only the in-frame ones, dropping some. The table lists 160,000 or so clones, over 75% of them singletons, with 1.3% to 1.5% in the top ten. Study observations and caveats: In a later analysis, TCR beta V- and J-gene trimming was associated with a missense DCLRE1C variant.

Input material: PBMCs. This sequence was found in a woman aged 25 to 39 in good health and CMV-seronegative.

The CDR3 nucleotides read TGTGCCAGCTTGTTTGCCGAGAGCTCCTACAATGAGCAGTTCTTC. This translates into CASLFAESSYNEQFF. This rearrangement joins TRBV2 to TRBJ2-1; the D is unclear. The V and J ends lost 8 bases and 0 bases respectively, with 14 bases between them. The CDR3 spans 15 residues. Germline V gene sequence: CDR1 SNHLY, CDR2 FYNNEI. Together with reference TRBV2 and TRBJ2-1, the CDR3 gives the full variable domain: EPEVTQTPSHQVTQMGQEVILRCVPISNHLYFYWYRQILGQKVEFLVSFYNNEISEKSEIFDDQFSVERPDGSNFTLKIRSTKLEDSAMYFCASLFAESSYNEQFFGPGTRLTVL.